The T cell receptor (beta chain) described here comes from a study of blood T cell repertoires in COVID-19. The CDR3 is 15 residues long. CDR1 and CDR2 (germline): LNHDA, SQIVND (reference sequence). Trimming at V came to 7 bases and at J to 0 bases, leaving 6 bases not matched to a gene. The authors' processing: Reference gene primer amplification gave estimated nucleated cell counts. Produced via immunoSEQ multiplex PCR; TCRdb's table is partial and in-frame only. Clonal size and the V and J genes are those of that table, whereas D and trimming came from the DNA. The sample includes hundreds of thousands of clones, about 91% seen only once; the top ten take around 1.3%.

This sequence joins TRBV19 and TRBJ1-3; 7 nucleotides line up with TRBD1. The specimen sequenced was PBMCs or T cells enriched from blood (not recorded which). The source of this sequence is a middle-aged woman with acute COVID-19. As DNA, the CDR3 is TGTGCCAGTACCCCGGGACAGTCCTCTGGAAACACCATATATTTT. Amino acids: CASTPGQSSGNTIYF.